This TCR beta chain was recovered during a study of cytomegalovirus exposure and HLA in healthy donors. Findings of the study overall: Across donors, presence/absence analyses took sequencing depth to be roughly uniform. The authors listed approximately 150 TCR beta chains as cytomegalovirus-associated.

The PCR employed 60 Vbeta primers together with 13 Jbeta primers. TCRdb keeps only in-frame clones here, not all; method: immunoSEQ multiplex PCR. This sample has about 160,000 clones, with 80% found just once. Notes on this clone: Its target is not known.

V lost 3 bases and J 1 base, leaving 5 bases between the germline ends. This CDR3 comprises 14 residues. Per the germline V gene, CDR1 is SGDLS and CDR2 is YYNGEE. This TCR came from a man aged 30 to 39 in good health and CMV-seronegative. Material for sequencing was PBMCs. The chain has TRBV9 and TRBJ2-6, with a weak D call TRBD2 (5 bases). In DNA form, the CDR3 reads TGTGCCAGCAGCGCGGGATCTGGGGCCAACGTCCTGACTTTC. It codes for CASSAGSGANVLTF.